The T cell receptor (beta chain) described here comes from a study of blood T cells in healthy people across ages. The donors, aged about 6 to 100, were healthy Caucasians from Russia. CDR3 length: 17 amino acids. The germline V gene has CDR1 WNHNN and CDR2 SYGVQD (reference sequence). V was clipped by 3 bases and J by 1 base; unmatched bases: 10. A sample-barcoded 5' primer and a J-beta primer mix were used in a second PCR of about 7 to 11 cycles. From the 5' RACE reads, TCRdb called clonotypes with MiXCR, one entry per CDR3 protein. This table has about 1.4 million distinct CDR3 sequences, approximately 60% appearing once.

This chain uses TRBV10-1 with TRBJ2-3, with TRBD1 matching 7 bases. This TCR was sampled from a man younger than 35 in good health. The material sequenced was blood. The CDR3, as DNA: TGCGCCAGCAGTGATACAGGGGCGCTAGGACGCACAGATACGCAGTATTTT. Its protein product is CASSDTGALGRTDTQYF.